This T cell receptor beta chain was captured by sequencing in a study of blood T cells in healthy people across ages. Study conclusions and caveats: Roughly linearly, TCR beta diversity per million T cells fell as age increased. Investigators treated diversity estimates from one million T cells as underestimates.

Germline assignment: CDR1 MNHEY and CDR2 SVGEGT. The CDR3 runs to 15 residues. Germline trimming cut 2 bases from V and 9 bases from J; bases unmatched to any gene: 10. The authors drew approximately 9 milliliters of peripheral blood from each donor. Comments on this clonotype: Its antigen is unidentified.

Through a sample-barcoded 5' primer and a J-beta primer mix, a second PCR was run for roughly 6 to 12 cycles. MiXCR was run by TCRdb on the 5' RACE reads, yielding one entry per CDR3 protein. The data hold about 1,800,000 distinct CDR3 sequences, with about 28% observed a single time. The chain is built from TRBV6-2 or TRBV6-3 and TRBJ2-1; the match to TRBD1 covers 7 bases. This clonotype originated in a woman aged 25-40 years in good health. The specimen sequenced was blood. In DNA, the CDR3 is TGTGCCAGCAGTTACGAGACAGGGCCCAAAAGTGAGCAGTTCTTC. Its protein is CASSYETGPKSEQFF.